The 9 T cell receptor beta chains reported below all come from one sample, sequenced in a study of T-cell reconstitution after alpha-beta-depleted transplantation in children. During its preparation, the TCRbeta library received unique molecular identifiers. From the PCR reads, TCRdb called clonotypes with MiXCR, one entry per CDR3 protein. The sample holds about 610,000 distinct CDR3 sequences; roughly a tenth are singletons and the top ten take less than 5%. The material was PBMCs from the stem cell graft donor, obtained from the stem cell graft. Source of these receptors: a human donor who donated a stem cell graft to a child with acute myeloid leukemia.

The chain joins TRBV7-2 to TRBJ1-1; weak D call: TRBD1 (5 bases). Germline V lookup: CDR1 SGHTA, CDR2 FQGNSA. V shed 11 bases and J shed 10 bases, with 20 bases lying between them. This CDR3 has 12 residues. CDR3 loop: CASGGGPAGAFF. CDR3 bases: TGTGCCTCCGGGGGGGGTCCTGCAGGAGCTTTCTTT.

The chain combines TRBV12-3 or TRBV12-4 with TRBJ1-1, with D maybe TRBD1 (5 bases). V shed 5 bases and J shed 7 bases, with 8 bases lying between them. This CDR3 contains 11 residues. The CDR3 coding sequence is TGTGCCAGCAGTGCCCAGGGTGAAGCTTTCTTT. It translates to CASSAQGEAFF.

As regards this clonotype: A read error is possible here, since a much larger clone lies one base away. The chain employs TRBV20-1 and TRBJ2-3; possibly TRBD1 or TRBD2 for D (5 bases each). This CDR3 is built from 11 residues. Germline V lookup: CDR1 DFQATT, CDR2 SNEGSKA (reference sequence). The CDR3 here is CSDRGADTQYF. Here the CDR3 DNA reads TGCAGTGATAGAGGGGCCGATACGCAGTATTTT.

The chain joins TRBV12-3 or TRBV12-4 to TRBJ2-2, with TRBD2 matching over 7 bases. CDR3 length: 14 residues. V shed 7 bases and J 8 bases; nucleotides not matched to a gene: 10. In nucleotides, the CDR3 is TGTGCCAGCACCCTAGGGCTAGCGGCGGGGGAGCTGTTTTTT. Its protein product is CASTLGLAAGELFF.

This chain links TRBV29-1 with TRBJ1-1, with D possibly being TRBD1 (5 bases). There are 14 residues in the CDR3. Trimming pared 6 bases from V and 4 bases from J, leaving 18 bases between. Germline-derived CDR1 and CDR2 are SQVTM and ANQGSEA. The CDR3 DNA is TGCAGCGTGCCTCTCGGCAGGGTGAGCACTGAAGCTTTCTTT. Translation gives CSVPLGRVSTEAFF. Variable domain in full (rest from reference TRBV29-1 and TRBJ1-1): SAVISQKPSRDICQRGTSLTIQCQVDSQVTMMFWYRQQPGQSLTLIATANQGSEATYESGFVIDKFPISRPNLTFSTLTVSNMSPEDSSIYLCSVPLGRVSTEAFFGQGTRLTVV.

This clonotype occurred a few times. The genes are TRBV29-1 and TRBJ2-1, with TRBD2 matching 9 bases. This CDR3 is built from 15 residues. Looked up from germline, CDR1 is SQVTM and CDR2 is ANQGSEA. Trimming removed 3 bases from V and 9 bases from J; junction bases left unmatched: 12. CDR3 nucleotides: TGCAGCGTTGATTCCTCCCGGGGACTAGCAATTGAGCAGTTCTTC. Protein product: CSVDSSRGLAIEQFF.

CDR3 sequence: CASSQDISAAYNEQFF. In DNA, the CDR3 is TGTGCCAGCAGCCAAGATATATCGGCAGCGTACAATGAGCAGTTCTTC. The chain is built from TRBV14 and TRBJ2-1, with D hard to call. Germline CDR1 and CDR2: SGHDN and FVKESK. Deletions cut 0 bases from V and 4 bases from J, with 13 bases between. This CDR3 has 16 amino acids.

This clonotype was picked up a small number of times. V is TRBV6-1 and J is TRBJ2-7, with 12 positions matching TRBD2. This CDR3 contains 15 residues. Germline values: CDR1 MNHNS, CDR2 SASEGT. J gave up 6 bases and V 6 bases, and 9 bases lay outside the gene matches. The CDR3 is CASSPTSGRFGEQYF. The CDR3 bases are TGTGCCAGCAGCCCGACTAGCGGGAGATTCGGCGAGCAGTACTTC.

This clonotype was found many times. The chain recombines TRBV20-1 with TRBJ2-1; 13 bases are shared with TRBD2. CDR1 and CDR2 from the germline V gene are DFQATT and SNEGSKA (reference sequence). The trim removed 3 bases at V and 7 bases at J, leaving 6 bases unmatched. The CDR3 runs 15 residues. The CDR3 is CSARGLAGMVNEQFF. The CDR3 DNA sequence: TGCAGTGCTAGGGGACTAGCGGGAATGGTGAATGAGCAGTTCTTC.